The entry below describes one TCR beta chain. The template switching step added UMIs that contained a 6-nucleotide sample barcode. TCRdb reprocessed the 5' RACE reads and keeps a single row for each CDR3 protein, giving no DNA. The ten most abundant clones cover 2% to 2.5% of a sample with about 330,000 distinct CDR3 sequences. The CDR3 spans 16 residues. The germline V gene has CDR1 MNHEY and CDR2 SMNVEV (reference sequence). These data belong to a study of monozygotic twins with inflammatory bowel disease. The total RNA came straight from whole blood, and T cells were not sorted beforehand. This clonotype was obtained from a human donor with ulcerative colitis or Crohn's disease, or a healthy co-twin of an affected twin (not recorded which). The chain uses TRBV27 and TRBJ2-3; TCRdb gives TRBD2 as the D gene, but with no DNA this cannot be confirmed. Sequencing was performed on blood. The chain's CDR3 is CASSTRLAGTTDTQYF.